A selection of T cell receptor beta chains follows, all from one sample in a study of cytomegalovirus exposure and HLA in healthy donors. Generated by immunoSEQ multiplex PCR, the TCRdb table keeps only in-frame clones and is missing some. Among some 130,000 clones listed, more than 75% were seen once. The sequencing sample was made of PBMCs. The receptors stem from a woman aged 18-29 years in good health and CMV-seropositive. The CDR3 runs from the conserved cysteine through the conserved F or W. Each record gives: V gene, CDR3 length, CDR3 protein.

>TRBV13|16
CASSFAGTGGSYEQYF
>TRBV18|16
CASSLNARTSTDTQYF
>TRBV7-3|16
CASSLTPGGGGNEQFF
>TRBV11-3|14
CASSQVDSGIEAFF
>TRBV7-8|13
CASSLLNGNEQYF
>TRBV7-2|16
CASSLGVAGGLYEQYF
>TRBV7-2|14
CASSLVRGKDTQYF
>TRBV6-5|15
CASSLAGTSSGEQFF
>TRBV27|15
CASSRGRLAGETQYF
>TRBV7-9|17
CASSRDPTGAVEREAFF
>TRBV2|15
CASSEERGGSYEQYF
>TRBV6-4|13
CASSWQGDTEAFF
>TRBV2|13
CASSVGGDYGYTF
>TRBV29-1|17
CSVGGLTGAQRGYGYTF
>TRBV27|16
CASRPGGSPNTGELFF
>TRBV6-6|15
CASSYAQGGMTEAFF
>TRBV30|16
CALRASGRGSTDTQYF
>TRBV7-9|12
CASSPGTAEQYF
>TRBV29-1|11
CSVLGGYEQYF
>TRBV4-3|15
CASSQDSRQPYEQYF
>TRBV6-6|14
CASRREGNGYEQFF
>TRBV18|15
CASSPRTGEAYGYTF
>TRBV2|14
CASIRQGVGAEAFF
>TRBV30|12
CARRLGAGELFF
>TRBV5-6|17
CASSLGGVAGDWETQYF
>TRBV10-3|17
CAISESIIRESTDTQYF
>TRBV5-1|17
CASSLAVGARRGDTQYF
>TRBV2|13
CASKMAGLYEQYF
>TRBV9|14
CASSPGTGITEAFF
>TRBV6-1|14
CASSEAGGNQPQHF
>TRBV7-3|15
CASSPNSGSYNEQFF
>TRBV28|13
CASSLFQDQPQHF
>TRBV10-3|12
CAISETRYEQYF
>TRBV5-5|13
CASSLGLAREQYF
>TRBV9|17
CASSVGRGLAGGGEQFF
>TRBV11-2|16
CASSRLAGANTGELFF
>TRBV28|17
CASSLLIGVGGSGELFF
>TRBV29-1|14
CSVEGEGRGDEQYF
>TRBV7-7|15
CASSGGVGGLYEQYF
>TRBV6-1|17
CASSESLVGGGQETQYF
>TRBV6-4|14
CASSPNGRKETQYF